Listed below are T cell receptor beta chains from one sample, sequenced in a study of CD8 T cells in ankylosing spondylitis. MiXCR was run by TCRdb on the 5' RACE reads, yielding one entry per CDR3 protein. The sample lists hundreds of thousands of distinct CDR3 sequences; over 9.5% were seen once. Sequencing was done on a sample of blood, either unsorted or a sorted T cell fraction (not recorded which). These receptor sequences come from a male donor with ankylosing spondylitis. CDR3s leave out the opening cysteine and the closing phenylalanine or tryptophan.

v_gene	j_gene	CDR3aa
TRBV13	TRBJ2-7	ASSLAEPSYEQY
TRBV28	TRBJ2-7	ATGTTPYEQY
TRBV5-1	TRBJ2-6	ASSLGQGYSGANVLT
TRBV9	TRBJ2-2	ASSRSGLGGELF
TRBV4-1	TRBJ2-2	ASSQESAGGELF
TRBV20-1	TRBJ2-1	SAKAGGSYNEQF
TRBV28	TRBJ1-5	ASSRFWNQPQH
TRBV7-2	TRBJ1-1	ASNSFIGTEAF
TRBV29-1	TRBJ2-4	SVTQWDGNIQY
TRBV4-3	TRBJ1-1	ASSQDQWGYTEAF